The rows below give T cell receptor beta chains drawn from one sample of a study of human T cells and chemical hapten exposure. TCRdb independently ran MiXCR on the RACE reads; one entry per CDR3 protein. Of approximately 350,000 distinct CDR3 sequences listed, about 6% are singletons. The material was whole blood, obtained in connection with sensitization to the hapten diphenylcyclopropenone (DPC). These receptors originate from a woman younger than 30 with alopecia areata. Some clones in this sample may be carry-over from other donors' samples. CDR3s include the opening cysteine and the closing phenylalanine or tryptophan. A D gene is named only where the DNA matches it firmly. Only part of the rows carry a size: once, few, many, or a class if the clone is expanded.

TRBJ1-5 | - | TRBV7-2 | many | CASSLGRGPQHF | TGTGCCAGCAGCTTAGGGCGGGGGCCCCAGCATTTT
TRBJ2-3 | - | TRBV18 | few | CASSPSTQSDTQYF | TGTGCCAGCTCACCTAGTACCCAGTCAGATACGCAGTATTTT
TRBJ1-1 | - | TRBV2 | few | CASRRTTGYTEAFF | TGTGCCAGCCGAAGAACCACAGGGTACACTGAAGCTTTCTTT
TRBJ2-3 | - | TRBV2 | - | CASSEHNGDTQYF | TGTGCCAGCAGTGAGCATAACGGGGATACGCAGTATTTT
TRBJ1-4 | TRBD1 | TRBV6-5 | many | CASSTTPTGGKEKLFF | TGTGCCAGCAGTACCACGCCGACAGGGGGAAAAGAAAAACTGTTTTTT
TRBJ1-1 | TRBD1 | TRBV4-1 | - | CASSQEGGRPTEAFF | TGCGCCAGCAGCCAAGAAGGGGGCCGGCCGACTGAAGCTTTCTTT
TRBJ2-2 | TRBD1 | TRBV7-8 | many | CASSPPDRDTGELFF | TGTGCCAGCAGCCCGCCGGACAGGGACACCGGGGAGCTGTTTTTT
TRBJ2-6 | TRBD1 | TRBV2 | many | CASTRQGRESGANVLTF | TGTGCCAGCACCCGACAGGGGAGAGAATCTGGGGCCAACGTCCTGACTTTC
TRBJ1-6 | - | TRBV11-1 | - | CASSSREDIADSPLHF | TGTGCCAGCAGCTCTAGGGAAGATATAGCGGATTCACCCCTCCACTTT
TRBJ1-1 | TRBD1 | TRBV7-9 | few | CASSSSGQLNTEAFF | TGTGCCAGCAGCTCTTCGGGACAGCTGAACACTGAAGCTTTCTTT
TRBJ2-6 | - | TRBV20-1 | few | CSARKGAGFNSGANVLTF | TGCAGTGCTAGAAAAGGGGCAGGATTCAACTCTGGGGCCAACGTCCTGACTTTC
TRBJ2-3 | TRBD2 | TRBV25-1 | few | CASSEALAGVADTQYF | TGTGCCAGCAGTGAGGCGTTAGCGGGGGTGGCAGATACGCAGTATTTT
TRBJ2-1 | - | TRBV3-1 | many | CASSQSRDGEQFF | TGTGCCAGCAGCCAGTCGAGGGACGGCGAGCAGTTCTTC
TRBJ2-1 | TRBD1 | TRBV5-1 | - | CASSLEGGLSYNEQFF | TGCGCCAGCAGCTTGGAAGGGGGCCTCTCCTACAATGAGCAGTTCTTC
TRBJ2-1 | - | TRBV29-1 | few | CSFTSSSYNEQFF | TGCAGCTTCACGTCCAGCTCCTACAATGAGCAGTTCTTC
TRBJ1-5 | - | TRBV10-3 | many | CAISDGSGSNQPQHF | TGTGCCATCAGTGATGGTTCGGGAAGCAATCAGCCCCAGCATTTT
TRBJ1-1 | - | TRBV6-5 | many | CASSYGFTNTEAFF | TGTGCCAGCAGTTATGGGTTTACGAACACTGAAGCTTTCTTT
TRBJ1-6 | - | TRBV5-4 | many | CASSLDVRSSYNSPLHF | TGTGCCAGCAGCTTGGATGTGAGGAGCTCCTATAATTCACCCCTCCACTTT
TRBJ1-2 | - | TRBV6-5 | many | CASRDPSAVPRGYTF | TGTGCCAGCAGAGATCCATCGGCGGTTCCGAGGGGCTACACCTTC
TRBJ2-2 | - | TRBV29-1 | few | CSVVADSGELFF | TGCAGCGTTGTTGCCGACAGCGGGGAGCTGTTTTTT
TRBJ1-2 | - | TRBV7-8 | many | CASSPRAEVYGYTF | TGTGCCAGCAGCCCCCGGGCCGAGGTCTATGGCTACACCTTC
TRBJ2-5 | TRBD1 | TRBV5-1 | - | CASSLGRTGGETQYF | TGCGCCAGCAGCTTGGGTCGGACAGGGGGAGAGACCCAGTACTTC
TRBJ2-3 | - | TRBV28 | - | CASTPEGLGRNTDTQYF | TGTGCCAGCACCCCCGAGGGACTGGGTCGGAACACAGATACGCAGTATTTT
TRBJ1-3 | TRBD1 | TRBV7-9 | few | CASSPGQPKGNTIYF | TGTGCCAGCAGCCCGGGACAGCCGAAGGGAAACACCATATATTTT
TRBJ1-2 | TRBD1 | TRBV2 | few | CATTLQGSNGYTF | TGTGCCACGACACTACAGGGGTCTAACGGCTACACCTTC
TRBJ2-7 | TRBD1 | TRBV28 | - | CASSLQGQGQYEQYF | TGTGCCAGCAGTTTGCAGGGACAGGGACAATACGAGCAGTACTTC
TRBJ2-4 | - | TRBV5-1 | few | CASSLAQGNNIQYF | TGCGCCAGCAGCTTGGCACAGGGAAATAACATTCAGTACTTC
TRBJ2-3 | - | TRBV11-2 | few | CASSLVYPDTQYF | TGTGCCAGCAGCTTAGTATACCCAGATACGCAGTATTTT
TRBJ2-3 | - | TRBV11-1 | - | CASSPLTTSTDTQYF | TGTGCCAGCAGCCCCCTTACTACCAGCACAGATACGCAGTATTTT
TRBJ2-1 | TRBD1 | TRBV5-5 | many | CASSLGDRGYNEQFF | TGTGCCAGCAGCTTGGGGGACAGGGGATACAATGAGCAGTTCTTC
TRBJ1-5 | - | TRBV6-2/TRBV6-3 | - | CASSRQEKGPQHF | TGTGCCAGCAGCAGACAGGAGAAAGGGCCCCAGCATTTT
TRBJ2-5 | TRBD1 | TRBV11-2 | - | CASSSTGQGAMETQYF | TGTGCCAGCAGCTCGACGGGACAGGGGGCGATGGAGACCCAGTACTTC
TRBJ1-4 | - | TRBV14 | many | CASSQIQGEKLFF | TGTGCCAGCAGCCAGATACAGGGTGAAAAACTGTTTTTT
TRBJ2-5 | - | TRBV29-1 | few | CSVELQPQETQYF | TGCAGCGTTGAGTTGCAGCCCCAAGAGACCCAGTACTTC
TRBJ2-2 | - | TRBV5-1 | - | CASKQPSGTGELFF | TGCGCCAGCAAACAGCCGAGTGGCACCGGGGAGCTGTTTTTT
TRBJ2-1 | TRBD2 | TRBV20-1 | few | CSARSASGGIYEQFF | TGCAGTGCTAGATCCGCTAGCGGGGGTATCTATGAGCAGTTCTTC
TRBJ2-1 | - | TRBV7-9 | few | CASSLAYPTIYNEQFF | TGTGCCAGCAGCTTAGCATACCCGACCATCTACAATGAGCAGTTCTTC
TRBJ2-3 | - | TRBV10-2 | many | CASSRGASDTQYF | TGCGCCAGCAGCCGAGGGGCCTCGGATACGCAGTATTTT
TRBJ1-6 | - | TRBV6-1 | many | CASSEIVKGSPLHF | TGTGCCAGCAGTGAAATTGTAAAGGGTTCACCCCTCCACTTT
TRBJ1-2 | - | TRBV12-3/TRBV12-4 | many | CASSRPTETYGYTF | TGTGCCAGCAGCCGACCGACAGAAACCTATGGCTACACCTTC
TRBJ1-4 | - | TRBV5-1 | - | CASSLEGAVGEKLFF | TGCGCCAGCAGCTTGGAAGGGGCAGTTGGGGAAAAACTGTTTTTT
TRBJ2-1 | - | TRBV12-5 | few | CASGLVLSGGPNEQFF | TGTGCTAGTGGTTTGGTACTTTCAGGTGGCCCCAATGAGCAGTTCTTC
TRBJ2-3 | TRBD1 | TRBV12-3/TRBV12-4 | - | CASAYGQGDTQYF | TGTGCCAGCGCATACGGACAGGGGGATACGCAGTATTTT
TRBJ1-5 | TRBD1 | TRBV20-1 | many | CSATGQGSQPQHF | TGCAGTGCTACGGGACAGGGGAGTCAGCCCCAGCATTTT
TRBJ1-4 | TRBD1 | TRBV6-6 | many | CASSSRDRGRGEKLFF | TGTGCCAGCAGCTCCCGGGACAGGGGGCGGGGTGAAAAACTGTTTTTT
TRBJ2-3 | TRBD2 | TRBV28 | few | CASSSLGLAADTQYF | TGTGCCAGCAGCTCGTTGGGACTAGCGGCAGATACGCAGTATTTT
TRBJ1-2 | - | TRBV20-1 | few | CSARVGVDYGYTF | TGCAGTGCTAGAGTGGGGGTTGACTATGGCTACACCTTC
TRBJ2-7 | TRBD1 | TRBV7-2 | - | CASSFGRGPTYEQYF | TGTGCCAGCAGCTTTGGCAGGGGGCCTACTTACGAGCAGTACTTC
TRBJ2-6 | - | TRBV3-1 | - | CASSHPGAGANVLTF | TGTGCCAGCAGCCACCCAGGGGCTGGGGCCAACGTCCTGACTTTC
TRBJ1-1 | TRBD1 | TRBV11-3 | few | CASSMGQVNTEAFF | TGTGCCAGCAGCATGGGACAGGTGAACACTGAAGCTTTCTTT
TRBJ2-6 | TRBD2 | TRBV11-2 | few | CALGASGSGANVLTF | TGTGCCCTTGGGGCTAGCGGGTCTGGGGCCAACGTCCTGACTTTC
TRBJ2-7 | - | TRBV5-1 | many | CASSPGDEQYF | TGCGCCAGCAGCCCCGGGGACGAGCAGTACTTC